Below, 10 T cell receptor beta chains from the same sample are listed, as sequenced in a study of tumor-infiltrating lymphocytes in primary liver carcinoma. Unsorted bulk tissue (about 20-30 mg) underwent RNA and DNA co-extraction. The template, about 550 ng total RNA, yielded TCR beta cDNA made with a constant-region primer. Sequencing libraries for TCR beta derived from three nested multiplex PCR rounds that used slightly modified ARM-PCR. The first two PCR rounds used TRBV1-TRBV30 forward primers with a C-beta reverse primer, 9 to 11 cycles each. TCRdb analysed the multiplex PCR reads with MiXCR anew, one entry per CDR3 protein. Among 65,000 to 80,000 distinct CDR3 sequences, roughly 69% were seen once, and the ten largest hold 25% to 30%. What was sequenced was liver tumor tissue from sampling region 4. Subset defined: tumor region T4, right-lateral pole. These receptor sequences come from a man aged 40-50 years with primary liver carcinoma and hepatitis B virus infection.

Notes on this clonotype: A junction end diverges from the germline sequence, so it may reflect a read error. The chain employs TRBV5-1 and TRBJ2-3; possible D gene TRBD2, 5 bases. The CDR3 is 16 residues long. The germline V gene encodes CDR1 SGHRS and CDR2 YFSETQ. For the CDR3, the DNA is TGCGCCAGCAGCTTGGGTTTAGCGAGGTCCACAGACACGCAGTATTTT. Translation: CASSLGLARSTDTQYF.

This clonotype was seen once. The chain links TRBV11-1 to TRBJ2-3; tentatively, D is TRBD2 (5 bases). Germline V gene lookup returns CDR1 SGHAT and CDR2 FQDESV (reference sequence). This CDR3 is 15 amino acids long. The CDR3 region has the DNA TGTGGCAGTAGCTTCGGTGGAGGAGGCTCAGATACGCAGTATTTT. This encodes CGSSFGGGGSDTQYF.

Points on this clonotype: No DNA is shown, since the ends of the CDR3 on it are uncertain; the CDR3 is the one TCRdb lists. The CDR3 spells CSVGSGASPDQYF. The genes are TRBV29-1 and TRBJ2-7; TRBD1 reflects the table's D call only, with no check against the DNA. Germline V gene sequence: CDR1 SQVTM, CDR2 ANQGSEA. The CDR3 length is 13 residues, termini included.

In regard to this clonotype: The junction differs from germline at one of its ends, possibly a read error. This rearrangement joins TRBV6-1 to TRBJ2-5; 9 bases map to TRBD2. The V gene's germline CDR1 is MNHNS and CDR2 SASEGT. This CDR3 is built from 12 residues. In DNA, the CDR3 is TGTGCCAGCAGGGTAGCGGGAGAGACACAGCACTTC. This translates into CASRVAGETQHF.

This clonotype was seen more than once but under ten times. The J gene is TRBJ2-3, the V gene TRBV30; D is ambiguous. CDR3 length equals 14 residues. Germline loops: CDR1 GTSNPN, CDR2 SVGIG (reference sequence). Trimming stripped 0 bases from V and 10 bases from J, with 17 bases between. This chain's CDR3 is CAWSVRLPGGAQYF. As DNA, the CDR3 is TGTGCCTGGAGTGTACGTCTTCCCGGTGGTGCGCAGTATTTT.

There are many counts of this clonotype. The chain links TRBV29-1 to TRBJ2-7, with 12 bases aligning to TRBD2. V lost 4 bases and J lost 4; bases outside the gene matches: 5. The CDR3 spans 14 residues. Germline CDR1 SQVTM, CDR2 ANQGSEA. CDR3 loop: CSVVLAGGPYEQYF. For the CDR3, the DNA is TGCAGCGTTGTACTAGCGGGAGGACCATACGAGCAGTACTTC.

Note on this clonotype: Compared with germline, one end of the junction differs, possibly owing to a read error. J is TRBJ2-3 and V is TRBV6-2 or TRBV6-3; 8 bases match TRBD2. The CDR3 totals 17 residues. The germline V gene has CDR1 MNHEY and CDR2 SVGEGT. The chain's CDR3 is CASGYSVQAGDGDAQYF. The CDR3 nucleotides are TGTGCCAGCGGTTACTCTGTTCAAGCGGGAGATGGGGATGCGCAGTATTTT.

In its sample, this clonotype was seen many times. The chain has TRBV10-3 and TRBJ1-5; the match to TRBD1 covers 8 bases. The ends lost 3 bases at V and 2 bases at J; junction bases unmatched: 3. Germline loops: CDR1 ENHRY, CDR2 SYGVKD. The CDR3 consists of 15 residues. CDR3 amino acids: CAISDPDRGNQPQHF. In DNA, the CDR3 is TGTGCCATCAGTGACCCGGACAGGGGCAATCAGCCCCAGCATTTT.

This chain uses TRBV29-1 with TRBJ2-7; 7 positions agree with TRBD2. Looked up from germline, CDR1 is SQVTM and CDR2 is ANQGSEA. There are 13 residues in the CDR3. Germline trimming cut 0 bases from V and 7 bases from J; bases unmatched to any gene: 6. As DNA, the CDR3 is TGCAGCGTTGAAGACGGGGGGATCTATGAGCAGTACTTC. Translation gives CSVEDGGIYEQYF.

This clonotype has more than one count but fewer than ten. The V call is TRBV30, the J call TRBJ2-3; the D gene is possibly TRBD2 (5 bases). With 2 bases removed from V and 4 bases from J, the gap between germline ends came to 10 bases. Germline assignment: CDR1 GTSNPN and CDR2 SVGIG (reference sequence). The CDR3 loop spans 13 amino acids. The CDR3 region has the DNA TGTGCCTGGAGTCTCCCGGACTCAGATACGCAGTATTTT. This codes for CAWSLPDSDTQYF.